One sample yielded the 31 T cell receptor beta chains listed below, sequenced in a study of blood T cell repertoires in COVID-19 (dated by TCRdb to the early 2020s). The library came from the immunoSEQ multiplex PCR assay. TCRdb obtained this table from immuneACCESS and retained in-frame rearrangements with V and J assigned. These tables miss some clones; where compared with another copy, unresolved V genes account for less than half of the shortfall, and the remainder is unexplained. Counted in this sample were approximately 190,000 clones; under 90% of them appeared once. In total, the top ten clones hold over 13% of the sample. Material: peripheral blood. The origin of the receptors is a man aged 25 to 40 with active or convalescent COVID-19.

J is TRBJ1-6 and V is TRBV11-2, with 7 bases lining up with TRBD1. CDR3 length equals 14 residues. V shed 5 bases and J 5 bases; nucleotides not matched to a gene: 3. Germline CDR1 and CDR2: SGHAT and FQNNGV. CDR3 in DNA: TGTGCCAGCAGCCACAGGGGCAATAATTCACCCCTCCACTTT. Translated: CASSHRGNNSPLHF. Based on the CDR3 plus reference TRBV11-2 and TRBJ1-6, the full variable domain is EAGVAQSPRYKIIEKRQSVAFWCNPISGHATLYWYQQILGQGPKLLIQFQNNGVVDDSQLPKDRFSAERLKGVDSTLKIQPAKLEDSAVYLCASSHRGNNSPLHFGNGTRLTVT.

The genes are TRBV6-4 and TRBJ2-3, with D possibly matching TRBD2 (6 bases). Trimming removed 0 bases from V and 4 bases from J, with 8 bases in between. CDR3 length equals 14 residues. In germline, CDR1 is MRHNA, CDR2 SNTAGT. Here the CDR3 reads CASSDSSGADTQYF. The CDR3 DNA reads as TGTGCCAGCAGTGACTCGTCGGGGGCAGATACGCAGTATTTT.

The chain recombines TRBV19 with TRBJ2-1; 10 bases match TRBD2. In germline, CDR1 is LNHDA, CDR2 SQIVND (reference sequence). This CDR3 has 15 amino acids. Losses at the gene ends were 2 bases for V and 4 bases for J; bases not matched to a gene: 2. CDR3 in amino acids: CASSISTSGYNEQFF. The CDR3 DNA follows: TGTGCCAGTAGTATATCGACTAGCGGGTACAATGAGCAGTTCTTC.

The rearrangement links TRBV18 to TRBJ1-1, with D uncertain. The CDR3 is 16 amino acids. V was cut by 1 base and J by 5 bases, with 17 bases left in between. Germline CDR1 and CDR2: KGHSH and LQKENI. The CDR3 DNA reads as TGTGCCAGCTCACCACTCGCCCCCAGCCGGGGAACTGAAGCTTTCTTT. Translation gives CASSPLAPSRGTEAFF.

This clone was observed a handful of times. The rearrangement joins TRBV30 to TRBJ1-4, with D possibly being TRBD1 (6 bases). V was clipped by 3 bases and J by 0 bases, with 17 bases between them. The germline V gene encodes CDR1 GTSNPN and CDR2 SVGIG (reference sequence). CDR3 length: 17 amino acids. CDR3 sequence reads: CAWSPLGTFATNEKLFF. Written as DNA, the CDR3 is TGTGCCTGGAGCCCTCTCGGGACATTTGCAACTAATGAAAAACTGTTTTTT.

This chain joins TRBV18 and TRBJ1-5; D remains unclear. This CDR3 comprises 17 residues. V lost 3 bases and J 0 bases, leaving 15 bases between the germline ends. CDR1 is KGHSH, CDR2 LQKENI, per germline. CDR3 in amino acids: CASSPLPPGGSNQPQHF. CDR3 sequence (DNA): TGTGCCAGCTCACCTTTGCCCCCGGGAGGTAGCAATCAGCCCCAGCATTTT. The full variable domain, in which reference TRBV18 and TRBJ1-5 provide the parts outside the CDR3, is NAGVMQNPRHLVRRRGQEARLRCSPMKGHSHVYWYRQLPEEGLKFMVYLQKENIIDESGMPKERFSAEFPKEGPSILRIQQVVRGDSAAYFCASSPLPPGGSNQPQHFGDGTRLSIL.

This chain links TRBV10-1 with TRBJ2-7; D is possibly TRBD1 (7 bases). Deletions cut 6 bases from V and 4 bases from J, with 22 bases between. The CDR3 consists of 16 residues. The germline V gene has CDR1 WNHNN and CDR2 SYGVQD (reference sequence). CDR3 protein: CASSPSQGGAPYEQYV. In DNA form, the CDR3 reads TGCGCCAGCAGCCCCTCTCAGGGGGGCGCCCCATACGAGCAGTACGTC.

The chain joins TRBV21-1 to TRBJ1-2; the D segment call TRBD1 is taken from the table without a DNA check. TRBV21-1 is listed as a pseudogene. The CDR3 runs to 14 residues. In DNA, the CDR3 is TGTGCCAGCAGCAAACGACAGGGGAGCTATGGCTACACCTTC. Residues: CASSKRQGSYGYTF.

V is TRBV6-5 and J is TRBJ1-4; 10 nucleotides line up with TRBD1. The germline gives CDR1 MNHEY, CDR2 SVGAGI. With 2 bases clipped from V and 5 bases from J, the junction kept 5 bases outside the gene matches. This CDR3 is 16 amino acids long. The CDR3 sequence: CASSYRQGAWNEKLFF. CDR3 coding DNA: TGTGCCAGCAGTTACCGACAGGGGGCTTGGAATGAAAAACTGTTTTTT.

The rearrangement links TRBV6-5 to TRBJ1-4, with TRBD1 matching over 8 bases. This CDR3 contains 13 residues. With 10 bases clipped from V and 3 bases from J, the junction kept 4 bases outside the gene matches. Per germline, CDR1 MNHEY and CDR2 SVGAGI. DNA of the CDR3: TGTGCCATCCAGGACAGGGCTAATGAAAAACTGTTTTTT. This translates into CAIQDRANEKLFF.

The CDR3 is CASSRQTGRNTGELFF. CDR3 nucleotide sequence: TGTGCCAGCAGCAGACAGACAGGGCGGAACACCGGGGAGCTGTTTTTT. This chain links TRBV7-3 with TRBJ2-2; 7 bases agree with TRBD1. Germline CDR1 is SGHTA and CDR2 is FQGTGA. The CDR3 contains 16 residues. V shed 5 bases and J 1 base; nucleotides not matched to a gene: 7.

This clone was counted between two and nine times. The chain links TRBV29-1 to TRBJ1-6; 7 nucleotides align to TRBD1. J gave up 9 bases and V 6 bases, and 8 bases lay outside the gene matches. The CDR3 loop spans 13 amino acids. CDR1 is SQVTM and CDR2 is ANQGSEA in the germline V gene. In nucleotides, the CDR3 is TGCAGCGTCTCCACAGGGGTTAGTTCACCCCTCCACTTT. This codes for CSVSTGVSSPLHF.

This clone was found a few times. This chain joins TRBV28 and TRBJ1-2; 7 bases are a match to TRBD1. V was clipped by 8 bases and J by 5 bases; unmatched bases: 5. The CDR3 is 12 residues long. Germline lookup yields CDR1 MDHEN and CDR2 SYDVKM. The CDR3 spells CASQGDSYGYTF. Written as DNA, the CDR3 is TGTGCCAGCCAAGGGGACAGTTATGGCTACACCTTC.

This chain uses TRBV2 with TRBJ1-1, with a weak D call TRBD1 (5 bases). The V and J ends lost 8 bases and 4 bases respectively, with 20 bases between them. The germline CDR1 and CDR2 sequences are SNHLY and FYNNEI. This CDR3 has 15 amino acids. In nucleotides, the CDR3 is TGTGCCAGCGACTTTTACCGCGGGGCCGGCACTGAAGCTTTCTTT. As protein: CASDFYRGAGTEAFF.

The chain employs TRBV7-6 and TRBJ1-3; D unclear. V lost 5 bases, J lost 5 bases, and 19 bases lay in between. There are 16 residues in the CDR3. The germline CDR1 and CDR2 sequences are SGHVS and FNYEAQ. CDR3 protein: CASSAETGVHRNTIYF. The CDR3 bases are TGTGCCAGCAGCGCCGAGACGGGAGTTCACCGAAACACCATATATTTT.

The rearrangement links TRBV12-5 to TRBJ1-1; D uncertain. Germline values: CDR1 LGHNT, CDR2 FRNRAP. This CDR3 is built from 13 residues. Trimming took off 6 bases at V and 4 bases at J, with 12 bases between the two ends. CDR3 bases: TGTGCTAGTGGAGCGGACCACCGCACTGAAGCTTTCTTT. Protein sequence: CASGADHRTEAFF. Drawing the rest from reference TRBV12-5 and TRBJ1-1, the complete variable domain is DARVTQTPRHKVTEMGQEVTMRCQPILGHNTVFWYRQTMMQGLELLAYFRNRAPLDDSGMPKDRFSAEMPDATLATLKIQPSEPRDSAVYFCASGADHRTEAFFGQGTRLTVV.

J is TRBJ2-1 and V is TRBV19; D might be TRBD2 (5 bases). Trimming removed 9 bases at V and 5 bases at J, with 23 bases between. Germline CDR1 is LNHDA and CDR2 is SQIVND (reference sequence). CDR3 size: 16 residues. The chain's CDR3 is CASWTGRIGYNNEQFF. CDR3 coding DNA: TGTGCCAGCTGGACTGGCCGGATCGGGTACAACAATGAGCAGTTCTTC. Complete variable domain (other parts from reference TRBV19 and TRBJ2-1): DGGITQSPKYLFRKEGQNVTLSCEQNLNHDAMYWYRQDPGQGLRLIYYSQIVNDFQKGDIAEGYSVSREKKESFPLTVTSAQKNPTAFYLCASWTGRIGYNNEQFFGPGTRLTVL.

This chain uses TRBV6-5 with TRBJ1-3; D unresolved. Trimming cost V 10 bases and J 0 bases, with 13 bases left between them. This CDR3 contains 14 residues. The germline gives CDR1 MNHEY, CDR2 SVGAGI. CDR3 protein: CATFVGASGNTIYF. In nucleotides, the CDR3 is TGTGCCACCTTTGTTGGAGCCTCTGGAAACACCATATATTTT.

The rearrangement joins TRBV7-9 to TRBJ1-5, with 7 positions matching TRBD1. The germline V gene encodes CDR1 SEHNR and CDR2 FQNEAQ (reference sequence). The CDR3 spans 13 residues. The V and J ends lost 5 bases and 5 bases, in that order; junction bases with no gene match: 3. Here the CDR3 reads CASSLGQYQPQHF. CDR3 DNA sequence: TGTGCCAGCAGCCTGGGACAGTATCAGCCCCAGCATTTT.

The chain combines TRBV2 with TRBJ1-1; 12 bases line up with TRBD1. V lost 7 bases to trimming and J lost 5 bases; unmatched junction nucleotides: 14. The CDR3 is 17 residues long. The germline gives CDR1 SNHLY, CDR2 FYNNEI. The DNA of the CDR3 is TGTGCCAGCACCTGGGACAGGGGGCGGTATGTGGGGACTGAAGCTTTCTTT. Translated: CASTWDRGRYVGTEAFF.

V and J are TRBV7-9 and TRBJ2-5, with a weak D call TRBD1 (6 bases). CDR3 size: 14 residues. The V gene's germline CDR1 is SEHNR and CDR2 FQNEAQ (reference sequence). Trimming stripped 1 base from V and 6 bases from J, with 12 bases between. For the CDR3, the DNA is TGTGCCAGCAGCTTAGGTCAGGGGCGGCAGACCCAGTACTTC. This translates into CASSLGQGRQTQYF.

The genes are TRBV6-2 or TRBV6-3 and TRBJ1-4; 10 bases line up with TRBD1. Germline lookup yields CDR1 MNHEY and CDR2 SVGEGT. V shed 2 bases, J shed 12 bases, and the junction held 6 bases outside the gene matches. The CDR3 totals 14 residues. CDR3 protein: CASSYTGQGTELFF. For the CDR3, the DNA is TGTGCCAGCAGTTACACGGGACAGGGGACGGAACTGTTTTTT.

This chain uses TRBV6-6 with TRBJ1-6, with 8 bases matching TRBD1. From germline, CDR1 is MNHNY and CDR2 SVGAGI (reference sequence). The CDR3 consists of 17 residues. V gave up 5 bases and J gave up 0 bases; unmatched junction bases: 6. For the CDR3, the DNA is TGTGCCAGCAGTCGATGGGACAGGAGCTCCTATAATTCACCCCTCCACTTT. As protein: CASSRWDRSSYNSPLHF.

J is TRBJ1-6 and V is TRBV6-6, with a weak D call TRBD1 (6 bases). Germline assignment: CDR1 MNHNY and CDR2 SVGAGI (reference sequence). With 3 bases removed from V and 6 bases from J, the gap between germline ends came to 12 bases. The CDR3 runs to 15 residues. This chain's CDR3 is CASSYGGAGNSPLHF. CDR3 bases: TGTGCCAGCAGTTATGGGGGGGCCGGTAATTCACCCCTCCACTTT.

The chain has TRBV28 and TRBJ2-6, with D perhaps matching TRBD1 (6 bases). The V gene's germline CDR1 is MDHEN and CDR2 SYDVKM. The CDR3 length is 16 residues. V dropped 4 bases and J dropped 1 base, with 11 bases sitting between them. CDR3 sequence: CASSSSQGSGANVLTF. In DNA, the CDR3 is TGTGCCAGCAGTTCCTCACAGGGTTCTGGGGCCAACGTCCTGACTTTC.

Worth noting for this clone: Within the sample, other DNA sequences also encode this same CDR3. The gene calls are TRBV30 and TRBJ1-5; 10 bases map to TRBD1. This CDR3 has 14 amino acids. Germline V gene data show CDR1 as GTSNPN and CDR2 as SVGIG (reference sequence). V shed 1 base, J shed 4 bases, and the junction held 1 base outside the gene matches. CDR3 sequence (DNA): TGTGCCTGGAGTGGGACAGGGGGAAATCAGCCCCAGCATTTT. Its translation: CAWSGTGGNQPQHF.

This rearrangement joins TRBV9 to TRBJ1-1, with D possibly matching TRBD1 (6 bases). Germline CDR1 is SGDLS and CDR2 is YYNGEE. The CDR3 length is 15 residues. V was pared by 0 bases and J by 4 bases, with 13 bases between. The CDR3 coding sequence is TGTGCCAGCAGCGTAGGGGGGCAGCAAGGCACTGAAGCTTTCTTT. Protein sequence: CASSVGGQQGTEAFF.

A remark on this clone: Other DNA sequences in the sample encode the same CDR3. The genes are TRBV11-2 and TRBJ2-7; a weak D match, TRBD1 (6 bases). Per germline, CDR1 SGHAT and CDR2 FQNNGV. The CDR3 has 14 amino acids. Trimming stripped 0 bases from V and 3 bases from J, with 9 bases between. CDR3 nucleotide sequence: TGTGCCAGCAGCTTAGACAGGGGCCTCTACGAGCAGTACTTC. It specifies CASSLDRGLYEQYF.

The CDR3 reads CASSYGRGFGMMNYGYTF. As DNA, the CDR3 is TGTGCCAGCAGTTATGGCAGGGGTTTTGGGATGATGAACTATGGCTACACCTTC. The rearrangement links TRBV6-2 or TRBV6-3 to TRBJ1-2; D perhaps matches TRBD1 (6 bases). The CDR3 covers 18 residues. Per germline, CDR1 MNHEY and CDR2 SVGEGT. The germline V and J ends were trimmed by 3 bases and 2 bases, with 22 bases remaining between them.

The CDR3, as DNA: TGTGCCAGCAGCTTTCGGACAGGGTTCTACAATGAGCAGTTCTTC. The encoded protein is CASSFRTGFYNEQFF. The V call is TRBV7-8, the J call TRBJ2-1; 8 bases fit TRBD1. J was trimmed by 3 bases and V by 3 bases; bases with no gene match: 4. The CDR3 totals 15 residues. Germline V lookup: CDR1 SGHVS, CDR2 FQNEAQ.

The V gene is TRBV7-8, the J gene TRBJ2-1, with 7 bases matching TRBD2. Trimming cost V 0 bases and J 1 base; bases outside gene matches: 6. Per germline, CDR1 SGHVS and CDR2 FQNEAQ. This CDR3 has 17 residues. The CDR3 DNA sequence: TGTGCCAGCAGCTTAGCGGCCGGGAGGCTATCCTACAATGAGCAGTTCTTC. It yields the protein CASSLAAGRLSYNEQFF.